This TCR beta chain came from a study of T cell repertoires in cytomegalovirus infection. Study-wide context: Public TCR beta signatures indicated both CMV infection and matching HLA type.

TCRdb re-analysed the reads in MiXCR, keeping a single row per CDR3 protein. The data hold about 530,000 distinct CDR3 sequences, with roughly 29% observed a single time. Findings and caveats of the study: Summed frequency of shared TCR beta families picked out CMV carriers who also had the relevant HLA.

Of note for this clonotype: Antigen specificity is unknown.

The germline gives CDR1 SGHTA, CDR2 FQGNSA. The ends lost 4 bases at V and 7 bases at J; junction bases unmatched: 1. The CDR3 sequence is 13 residues long. The sequence came from a human donor in good health (CMV status not recorded). Some clones in this sample may be carry-over from other donors' samples. Material for sequencing was PBMCs. The genes are TRBV7-2 and TRBJ2-4, with 10 bases aligning to TRBD2. In nucleotides, the CDR3 is TGTGCCAGCAGCTGGGGACTAGCGAACATTCAGTACTTC. Its translation is CASSWGLANIQYF.